The present TCR beta chain was sequenced within a study of OX40 agonist ivuxolimab in advanced cancers. As for the study in general: The mean age was about 61 years, ranging from about 20 to 85, with more than 70% of participants male.

The CDR3 consists of 15 residues. V was pared by 2 bases and J by 7 bases, with 5 bases of the junction left unmatched. Germline lookup yields CDR1 LGHNA and CDR2 YNFKEQ. The table came from immunoSEQ multiplex PCR; TCRdb's copy has only in-frame clones and leaves some out. Of 70,000 or so clones listed, 92% are singletons. This chain uses TRBV4-2 with TRBJ1-6; 7 bases align to TRBD1. This receptor was taken from an adult with an advanced solid tumor such as melanoma, head and neck, liver or kidney cancer. Sequencing was performed on CD4+ or CD8+ T cells sorted from blood, taken in a trial of the OX40 agonist ivuxolimab. CDR3 sequence (DNA): TGTGCCAGCAGCCAAACGGGACAGCTAAATTCACCCCTCCACTTT. The encoded protein is CASSQTGQLNSPLHF.